This TCR beta chain emerged from a study of T cells in Graves' hyperthyroidism and ophthalmopathy. Looking at the study overall: Initial diagnosis, before any treatment, was when peripheral blood was collected.

Ten or more counts support this clonotype. This CDR3 has 15 amino acids. Germline CDR1 and CDR2: SGHTA and FQGNSA. Trimming at V came to 5 bases and at J to 2 bases, leaving 6 bases not matched to a gene. It was RNA transcripts that yielded the amplified TCR beta CDR3 regions. The HTBI primer set was used in a first-round RT-PCR of the TCR CDR3. TCRdb called the multiplex PCR reads again in MiXCR, with one record for every CDR3 protein. The table shows over 90,000 distinct CDR3 sequences, with less than 55% occurring only once. The receptor was isolated from a man aged 40-49 years with Graves' hyperthyroidism. The chain couples TRBV7-2 to TRBJ2-7, with 10 bases matching TRBD2. Material for sequencing was blood. The CDR3 reads CASSPAGGITYEQYF. The CDR3 nucleotides read TGTGCCAGCAGCCCAGCGGGAGGGATCACCTACGAGCAGTACTTC.